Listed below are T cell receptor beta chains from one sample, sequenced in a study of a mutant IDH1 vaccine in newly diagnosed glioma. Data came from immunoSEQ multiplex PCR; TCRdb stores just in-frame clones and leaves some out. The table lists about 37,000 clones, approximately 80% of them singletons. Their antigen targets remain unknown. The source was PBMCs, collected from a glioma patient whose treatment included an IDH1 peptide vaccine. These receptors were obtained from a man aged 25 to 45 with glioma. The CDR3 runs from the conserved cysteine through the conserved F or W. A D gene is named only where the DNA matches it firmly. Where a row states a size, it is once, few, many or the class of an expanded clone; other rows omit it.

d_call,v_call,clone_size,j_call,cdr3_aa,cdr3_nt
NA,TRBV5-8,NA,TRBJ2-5,CASSLFPQETQYF,TGTGCCAGCAGCTTGTTCCCTCAAGAGACCCAGTACTTC
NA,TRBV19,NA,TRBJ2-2,CASIGVGGGTNTGELFF,TGTGCCAGTATAGGAGTAGGGGGGGGGACTAACACCGGGGAGCTGTTTTTT
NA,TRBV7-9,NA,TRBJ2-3,CASSLLPTDTQYF,TGTGCCAGCAGCTTATTGCCCACAGATACGCAGTATTTT
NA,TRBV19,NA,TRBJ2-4,CASRRDRLAKNIQYF,TGTGCCAGTAGGCGGGACAGACTAGCCAAAAACATTCAGTACTTC
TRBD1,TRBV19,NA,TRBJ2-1,CASTTLTGGSSYNEQFF,TGTGCCAGTACCACCCTTACAGGGGGCAGCTCCTACAATGAGCAGTTCTTC
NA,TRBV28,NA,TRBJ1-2,CASSFEGPYYGYTF,TGTGCCAGCAGTTTTGAAGGGCCCTACTATGGCTACACCTTC
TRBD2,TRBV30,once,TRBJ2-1,CAWSGLAGGGNEQFF,TGTGCCTGGAGCGGACTAGCGGGAGGTGGGAATGAGCAGTTCTTC
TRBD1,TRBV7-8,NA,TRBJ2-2,CASGGQGDTGELFF,TGTGCCAGCGGAGGACAGGGGGACACCGGGGAGCTGTTTTTT
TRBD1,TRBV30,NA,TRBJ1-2,CAWSQAGTGNYGYTF,TGTGCCTGGAGTCAAGCCGGGACAGGGAACTATGGCTACACCTTC
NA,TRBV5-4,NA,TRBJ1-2,CASSLEPGTVYGYTF,TGTGCCAGCAGCTTGGAGCCGGGGACGGTATATGGCTACACCTTC
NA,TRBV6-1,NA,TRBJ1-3,CASSDFAANSGNTIYF,TGTGCCAGCAGTGATTTCGCGGCGAACTCTGGAAACACCATATATTTT
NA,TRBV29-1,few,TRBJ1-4,CSPPGQEKLFF,TGCAGCCCTCCAGGGCAGGAAAAACTGTTTTTT
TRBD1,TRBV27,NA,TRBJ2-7,CASSPSGTGFYEQYF,TGTGCCAGCAGTCCCAGTGGGACAGGGTTCTACGAGCAGTACTTC
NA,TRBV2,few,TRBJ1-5,CASSEGRGNQPQHF,TGTGCCAGCAGTGAGGGCAGGGGCAATCAGCCCCAGCATTTT
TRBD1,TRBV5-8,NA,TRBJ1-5,CASSPLLGDSQHF,TGTGCCAGCAGCCCCCTTTTGGGGGACAGCCAGCATTTT
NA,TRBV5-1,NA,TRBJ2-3,CASSLAEAGGDTQYF,TGCGCCAGCAGCTTGGCCGAAGCAGGCGGGGATACGCAGTATTTT
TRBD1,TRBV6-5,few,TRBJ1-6,CASSFTGDVYNSPLHF,TGTGCCAGCAGTTTTACAGGGGATGTCTATAATTCACCCCTCCACTTT
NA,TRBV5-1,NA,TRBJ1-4,CASSFTGLGGEKLFF,TGCGCCAGCAGCTTCACAGGGCTGGGGGGTGAAAAACTGTTTTTT
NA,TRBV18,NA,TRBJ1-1,CASSLGTSDTEAFF,TGTGCCAGCTCACTAGGGACGTCGGACACTGAAGCTTTCTTT
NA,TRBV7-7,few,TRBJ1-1,CASSASRGTEAFF,TGTGCCAGCAGCGCCTCCAGGGGAACTGAAGCTTTCTTT
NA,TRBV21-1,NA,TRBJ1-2,CASSLLSVGPRRVYGYTF,TGTGCCAGCAGCCTACTCTCGGTCGGGCCTCGGAGGGTCTATGGCTACACCTTC
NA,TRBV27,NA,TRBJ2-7,CASSFTGRNEQYF,TGTGCCAGCAGTTTCACAGGGAGGAACGAGCAGTACTTC
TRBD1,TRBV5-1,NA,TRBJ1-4,CASSSGQGREKLFF,TGCGCCAGCAGCTCGGGACAGGGGCGGGAAAAACTGTTTTTT
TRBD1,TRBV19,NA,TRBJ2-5,CASKAGTGGKETQYF,TGTGCCAGCAAGGCGGGGACAGGGGGCAAAGAGACCCAGTACTTC
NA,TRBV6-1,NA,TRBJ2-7,CASSDVAGSVHEQYF,TGTGCCAGCAGTGATGTGGCAGGGAGTGTCCACGAGCAGTACTTC
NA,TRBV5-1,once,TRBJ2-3,CASSLAIKGWRTDTQYF,TGCGCCAGCAGCTTGGCAATAAAGGGTTGGAGGACAGATACGCAGTATTTT
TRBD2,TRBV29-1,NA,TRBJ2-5,CSVDASGRGPQETQYF,TGCAGCGTTGACGCTAGCGGGAGAGGCCCCCAAGAGACCCAGTACTTC
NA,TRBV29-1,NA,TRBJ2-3,CSVESSARYTDTQYF,TGCAGCGTTGAAAGTTCGGCTAGATACACAGATACGCAGTATTTT
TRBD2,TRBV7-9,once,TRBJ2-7,CASSPSGLADSYEQYF,TGTGCCAGCAGCCCAAGCGGACTAGCGGACTCCTACGAGCAGTACTTC
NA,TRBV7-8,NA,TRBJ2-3,CASSQFTVAVTQYF,TGTGCCAGCAGCCAGTTCACCGTGGCGGTTACGCAGTATTTT
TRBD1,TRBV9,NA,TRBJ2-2,CASSVAGGGQRTGELFF,TGTGCCAGCAGCGTAGCGGGTGGGGGACAGAGAACCGGGGAGCTGTTTTTT
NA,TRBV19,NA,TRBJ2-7,CASSMGQITYEQYF,TGTGCCAGTAGTATGGGGCAGATCACCTACGAGCAGTACTTC
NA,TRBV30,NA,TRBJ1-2,CAWSLGSNYGYTF,TGTGCCTGGAGTCTGGGTTCTAACTATGGCTACACCTTC
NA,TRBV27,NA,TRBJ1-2,CASTPGRGNGYTF,TGTGCCAGCACCCCCGGTCGGGGGAATGGCTACACCTTC
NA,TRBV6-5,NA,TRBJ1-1,CASKVWESDEAFF,TGTGCCAGCAAGGTGTGGGAGTCCGATGAAGCTTTCTTT
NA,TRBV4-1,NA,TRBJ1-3,CASSQDRRAGGSGNTIYF,TGCGCCAGCAGCCAAGATCGCCGCGCGGGGGGCTCTGGAAACACCATATATTTT
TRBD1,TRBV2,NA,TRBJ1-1,CASSPTGGWDTEAFF,TGTGCCAGCAGTCCCACAGGGGGCTGGGACACTGAAGCTTTCTTT
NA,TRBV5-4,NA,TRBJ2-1,CASSLDWNEQFF,TGTGCCAGCAGCTTGGATTGGAATGAGCAGTTCTTC
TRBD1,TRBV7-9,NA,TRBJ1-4,CASSPRTGMGSEKLFF,TGTGCCAGCAGCCCGAGGACAGGGATGGGGAGTGAAAAACTGTTTTTT